The T cell receptor beta chain described here comes from a study of cytomegalovirus exposure and HLA in healthy donors. Study observations and caveats: High sensitivity and specificity were reportedly achieved when the classifier diagnosed cytomegalovirus status. A likely sequencing artifact accounted for one observed cluster of highly shared sequence variants. DRB1 showed the most TCR associations and HLA-C the fewest in a later analysis, as rates varied by HLA locus. The authors later linked a missense DCLRE1C variant to TCR beta V- and J-gene trimming.

13 Jbeta primers and 60 Vbeta primers were used for the PCR. Using immunoSEQ multiplex PCR, the repertoire was profiled, and TCRdb retains in-frame clones only, with some absent. The sample has over 100,000 clones; the top ten hold 6.8%. Between the trimmed V and J ends, which lost 6 bases and 8 bases, there was a span of 17 bases. The CDR3 contains 13 residues. Germline CDR1 reads SGHDT; CDR2 reads YYEEEE. Remarks on this clone: Its antigen is not identified.

The chain has TRBV5-6 and TRBJ1-2; a possible D gene is TRBD1 (6 bases). This TCR derives from a man in his forties in good health and CMV-seropositive. Sequenced sample: PBMCs. The CDR3 here is CASKGQNSWGYTF. Here the CDR3 DNA reads TGTGCCAGCAAAGGACAGAATTCCTGGGGCTACACCTTC.